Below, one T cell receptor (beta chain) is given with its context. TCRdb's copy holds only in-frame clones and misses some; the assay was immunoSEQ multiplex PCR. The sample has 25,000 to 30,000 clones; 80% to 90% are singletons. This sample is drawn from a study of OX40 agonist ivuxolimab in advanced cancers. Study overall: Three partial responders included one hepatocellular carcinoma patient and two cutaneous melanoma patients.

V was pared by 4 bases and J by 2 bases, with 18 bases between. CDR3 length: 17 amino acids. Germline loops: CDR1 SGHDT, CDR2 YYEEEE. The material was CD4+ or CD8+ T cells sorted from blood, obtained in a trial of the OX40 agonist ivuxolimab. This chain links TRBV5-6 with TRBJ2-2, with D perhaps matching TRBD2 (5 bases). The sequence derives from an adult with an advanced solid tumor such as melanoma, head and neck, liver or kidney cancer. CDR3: CASSSLGGSGNTGELFF. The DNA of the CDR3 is TGTGCCAGCAGCAGCTTGGGCGGGTCCGGAAACACCGGGGAGCTGTTTTTT.